The source of this T cell receptor beta chain is a study of T cell responses to AZD1222 COVID-19 vaccine. Findings and caveats of the study: The CD4 TCRs associated with vaccination extended across spike and predominated at 160-218 and 743-854. Increased Spike-specific TCR breadth and depth were observed after two AZD1222 doses. Repertoires were collected only later (after the peak T cell response had occurred).

TCRdb's table, derived via immunoSEQ multiplex PCR, lists solely in-frame clones and lacks some. Of about 150,000 clones in the sample, 85% to 90% were seen once. The analysis combined second doses at about 4 or about 12 weeks. The V and J ends lost 6 bases and 10 bases, in that order; junction bases with no gene match: 7. The CDR3 totals 15 residues. Per germline, CDR1 SNHLY and CDR2 FYNNEI. A note on this clone: Its antigen remains unknown.

The receptor comes from an adult who received the AZD1222 COVID-19 vaccine. V is TRBV2 and J is TRBJ2-1, with 15 nucleotides matching TRBD2. The specimen was peripheral blood, collected 28 days after the second AZD1222 dose. CDR3 nucleotide sequence: TGTGCCAGCAGCCAGGGACTAGCGGGAGGTGGGGAGCAGTTCTTC. This translates into CASSQGLAGGGEQFF.